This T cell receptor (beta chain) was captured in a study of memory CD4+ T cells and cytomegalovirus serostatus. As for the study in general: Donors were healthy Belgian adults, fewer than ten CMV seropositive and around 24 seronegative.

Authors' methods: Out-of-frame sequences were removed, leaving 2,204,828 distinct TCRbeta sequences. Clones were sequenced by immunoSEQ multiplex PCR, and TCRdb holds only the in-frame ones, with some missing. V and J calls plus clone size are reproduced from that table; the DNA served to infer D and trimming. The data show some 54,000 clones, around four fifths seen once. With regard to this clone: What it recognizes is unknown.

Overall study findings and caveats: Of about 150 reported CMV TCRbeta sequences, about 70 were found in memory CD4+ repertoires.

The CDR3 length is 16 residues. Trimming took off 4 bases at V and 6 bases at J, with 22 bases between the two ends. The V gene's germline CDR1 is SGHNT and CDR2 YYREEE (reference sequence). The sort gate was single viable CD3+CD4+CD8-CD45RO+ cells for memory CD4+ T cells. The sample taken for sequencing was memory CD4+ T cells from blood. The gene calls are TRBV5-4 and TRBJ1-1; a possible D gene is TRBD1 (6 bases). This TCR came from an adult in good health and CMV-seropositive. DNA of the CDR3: TGTGCCAGCAGCCCTCTCGGTATAGGGGGAACTGCTGAAGCTTTCTTT. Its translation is CASSPLGIGGTAEAFF.